These 30 T cell receptor beta chains were sequenced from one sample in a study of low-dose radiotherapy and immunotherapy resistance in tumors. Primers targeting TRAV and TRBV primed first-strand cDNA, covering alpha and beta chains. For amplifying TCRs, the PCR ran for about 22 cycles with Phusion, which was used together with a constant-region primer and the adapter on the V primers. One entry per CDR3 protein results from TCRdb running MiXCR on the reads. The data show fewer than 90,000 distinct CDR3 sequences, 15% to 20% seen once. As for time point: before trial treatment. This specimen was PBMCs, taken before treatment. These receptors all stem from a male donor with prostate cancer.

This clonotype occurred many times. V gene TRBV5-1 combines with J gene TRBJ1-4; D call uncertain. The CDR3 runs 16 residues. From germline, CDR1 is SGHRS and CDR2 YFSETQ. V shed 3 bases and J shed 5 bases, with 17 bases lying between them. CDR3: CASSSGGFGRNEKLFF. CDR3 sequence (DNA): TGCGCCAGCAGCTCGGGTGGTTTTGGAAGAAATGAAAAACTGTTTTTT.

A word on this clonotype: A read error likely explains this, since a far larger clone differs by one base. The V and J genes are TRBV3-1 and TRBJ2-1, with D perhaps assigned TRBD1 or TRBD2 (5 bases each). The CDR3 extends over 14 amino acids. Trimming took 6 bases from V and 10 from J, leaving 19 bases between them. Germline CDR1 reads LGHDT; CDR2 reads YNNKEL (reference sequence). CDR3 region: CASRHTGTLYEQFF. CDR3 nucleotides: TGTGCCAGCAGACACACCGGGACCCTCTACGAGCAGTTCTTC.

In its sample, this clonotype was seen many times. The gene calls are TRBV19 and TRBJ2-7; 9 bases map to TRBD1. This CDR3 region has 13 residues. The J segment lost 6 bases and the V segment lost 4 bases, leaving 4 bases of the junction unmatched. The V gene's germline CDR1 is LNHDA and CDR2 SQIVND (reference sequence). The CDR3 is CASSNPTGGEQYF. CDR3 sequence (DNA): TGTGCCAGTAGTAACCCGACAGGGGGCGAGCAGTACTTC. Supplemented by reference TRBV19 and TRBJ2-7, the full variable domain reads DGGITQSPKYLFRKEGQNVTLSCEQNLNHDAMYWYRQDPGQGLRLIYYSQIVNDFQKGDIAEGYSVSREKKESFPLTVTSAQKNPTAFYLCASSNPTGGEQYFGPGTRLTVT.

This clonotype was counted ten times or more. The chain uses TRBV4-1 and TRBJ1-1; TRBD1 matches at 10 bases. This CDR3 has 14 residues. The germline gives CDR1 MGHRA, CDR2 YSYEKL. V was pared by 1 base and J by 7 bases, with 3 bases of the junction left unmatched. CDR3 nucleotides: TGCGCCAGCAGCCAAGTGGACAGGGGGAATGAAGCTTTCTTT. This translates into CASSQVDRGNEAFF.

This clonotype was counted many times. The chain combines TRBV12-2 with TRBJ2-7; the D call in the table, TRBD2, was not verified against the DNA. TRBV12-2 is tagged as a pseudogene. The CDR3 extends over 14 amino acids. CDR3 nucleotide sequence: TGTGCAAGTCGCACTTTGACTAGCGGCTACGAGCAGTACTTC. Translated: CASRTLTSGYEQYF.

This clonotype was recorded at least ten times. This chain joins TRBV28 and TRBJ2-1; 16 bases match TRBD2. CDR1 MDHEN and CDR2 SYDVKM come from the germline V gene. There are 17 residues in the CDR3. Trimming removed 6 bases from V and 8 bases from J; junction bases left unmatched: 10. The CDR3 bases are TGTGCCAGCAGGCATGGGACTAGCGGGAGGGCCGGACATGAGCAGTTCTTC. Translated, it gives CASRHGTSGRAGHEQFF. The complete variable domain, with remaining parts taken from reference TRBV28 and TRBJ2-1, reads DVKVTQSSRYLVKRTGEKVFLECVQDMDHENMFWYRQDPGLGLRLIYFSYDVKMKEKGDIPEGYSVSREKKERFSLILESASTNQTSMYLCASRHGTSGRAGHEQFFGPGTRLTVL.

This clonotype was seen many times. The chain carries TRBV7-8 and TRBJ2-7; D is uncertain. From germline, CDR1 is SGHVS and CDR2 FQNEAQ. The germline V and J ends were trimmed by 2 bases and 7 bases, with 6 bases remaining between them. This CDR3 spans 11 amino acids. CDR3 DNA sequence: TGTGCCAGCAGCTTATACGGGGAGCAGTACTTC. Amino acid sequence: CASSLYGEQYF.

This clonotype was recorded at least ten times. The chain is built from TRBV3-1 and TRBJ1-1; no definite D call. Germline CDR1 is LGHDT and CDR2 is YNNKEL (reference sequence). The V gene lost 1 base and the J gene lost 3 bases, with 6 bases spanning the gap. The CDR3 totals 13 residues. CDR3 in amino acids: CASSQGEDTEAFF. CDR3 in DNA: TGTGCCAGCAGCCAAGGGGAGGACACTGAAGCTTTCTTT. The full variable domain, in which reference TRBV3-1 and TRBJ1-1 provide the parts outside the CDR3, is DTAVSQTPKYLVTQMGNDKSIKCEQNLGHDTMYWYKQDSKKFLKIMFSYNNKELIINETVPNRFSPKSPDKAHLNLHINSLELGDSAVYFCASSQGEDTEAFFGQGTRLTVV.

For the CDR3, the DNA is TGTGCCTGGAAGCGACAGACTAGCTCCTACGAGCAGTACTTC. Amino acids: CAWKRQTSSYEQYF. This chain connects TRBV30 to TRBJ2-7; TRBD2 might be the D (6 bases). Trimming pared 4 bases from V and 0 bases from J, leaving 13 bases between. Germline assignment: CDR1 GTSNPN and CDR2 SVGIG (reference sequence). The CDR3 length is 14 residues.

This clonotype was picked up many times. The chain recombines TRBV7-9 with TRBJ1-2; D may be TRBD1 (5 bases). Looked up from germline, CDR1 is SEHNR and CDR2 is FQNEAQ (reference sequence). The germline V and J ends were trimmed by 7 bases and 8 bases, with 20 bases remaining between them. The CDR3 contains 14 residues. CDR3 loop: CASNSETAGQGYTF. CDR3 sequence (DNA): TGTGCCAGCAACTCCGAGACAGCCGGTCAGGGCTACACCTTC.

This clonotype was seen ten or more times. The chain employs TRBV27 and TRBJ2-1; 8 bases are shared with TRBD1. From germline, CDR1 is MNHEY and CDR2 SMNVEV (reference sequence). The J segment lost 4 bases and the V segment lost 5 bases, leaving 4 bases of the junction unmatched. This CDR3 has 14 residues. DNA for the CDR3: TGTGCCAGCAGTGCCCGACAGGGGTACAATGAGCAGTTCTTC. Translated, it gives CASSARQGYNEQFF.

This clonotype has ten or more counts. The CDR3 reads CSASGTGNYGYTF. The CDR3 coding sequence is TGCAGTGCTAGCGGGACAGGGAACTATGGCTACACCTTC. The rearrangement uses TRBV20-1 and TRBJ1-2, with 9 bases lining up with TRBD1. Germline V CDR1 and CDR2: DFQATT, SNEGSKA (reference sequence). V lost 3 bases, J lost 2 bases, and 1 base stayed unmatched. This CDR3 spans 13 amino acids.

This clonotype has a count of ten or more. The chain uses TRBV13 and TRBJ2-2, with 7 bases that match TRBD2. The CDR3 has 20 amino acids. Germline V gene data show CDR1 as PRHDT and CDR2 as FYEKMQ (reference sequence). V lost 4 bases and J lost 0; bases outside the gene matches: 17. The CDR3 bases are TGTGCCAGCAGCTCCACCTGGGCTAGCGGACTCCCCGCGAACACCGGGGAGCTGTTTTTT. Protein product: CASSSTWASGLPANTGELFF.

In this sample, this clonotype turned up many times. The genes are TRBV5-1 and TRBJ2-5, with 10 bases aligning to TRBD1. The CDR3 spans 16 residues. Germline CDR1 and CDR2: SGHRS and YFSETQ. V lost 2 bases to trimming and J lost 5 bases; unmatched junction nucleotides: 9. The CDR3 loop reads CASSLMTGGRGETQYF. The CDR3 DNA reads as TGCGCCAGCAGCTTAATGACAGGGGGCCGGGGCGAGACCCAGTACTTC. The complete variable domain, with remaining parts taken from reference TRBV5-1 and TRBJ2-5, reads KAGVTQTPRYLIKTRGQQVTLSCSPISGHRSVSWYQQTPGQGLQFLFEYFSETQRNKGNFPGRFSGRQFSNSRSEMNVSTLELGDSALYLCASSLMTGGRGETQYFGPGTRLLVL.

This clonotype was found many times. The chain couples TRBV5-4 to TRBJ1-2; 7 positions agree with TRBD1. The CDR3 is 15 amino acids. J lost 2 bases, V lost 3 bases, and 7 bases had no gene match. Per germline, CDR1 SGHNT and CDR2 YYREEE (reference sequence). The chain's CDR3 is CASSSASTGNYGYTF. As DNA, the CDR3 is TGTGCCAGCAGCTCCGCCTCGACAGGGAACTATGGCTACACCTTC.

This clonotype came up many times. The genes are TRBV9 and TRBJ1-1; no reliable D call. The CDR3 extends over 15 amino acids. Germline values: CDR1 SGDLS, CDR2 YYNGEE. The ends were cut back, 0 bases at V and 0 bases at J, with 9 bases in the middle. In DNA form, the CDR3 reads TGTGCCAGCAGCGTAGACAGCTCCATGAACACTGAAGCTTTCTTT. Translated, it gives CASSVDSSMNTEAFF.

This clonotype was seen at least ten times. The chain joins TRBV7-3 to TRBJ1-5; 7 positions match TRBD1. Germline V gene data show CDR1 as SGHTA and CDR2 as FQGTGA. The J segment lost 0 bases and the V segment lost 4 bases, leaving 12 bases of the junction unmatched. The CDR3 is 18 residues long. This CDR3 reads CASSCIDRVSYSNQPQHF. The DNA for the CDR3 is TGTGCCAGCAGCTGCATTGACAGGGTCTCCTATAGCAATCAGCCCCAGCATTTT.

This clonotype was counted at least ten times. The chain links TRBV6-6 to TRBJ1-6; D gene uncertain. Germline loops: CDR1 MNHNY, CDR2 SVGAGI (reference sequence). Deletions cut 3 bases from V and 5 bases from J, with 8 bases between. The CDR3 has 14 amino acids. DNA for the CDR3: TGTGCCAGCAGTTATGACAAAAATAATTCACCCCTCCACTTT. It is translated as CASSYDKNNSPLHF.

This clonotype was recorded at least ten times. This chain links TRBV19 with TRBJ2-5, with D maybe TRBD1 (6 bases). CDR1 LNHDA and CDR2 SQIVND come from the germline V gene (reference sequence). Deletions cut 5 bases from V and 0 bases from J, with 13 bases between. The CDR3 runs 15 residues. The DNA for the CDR3 is TGTGCCAGTAGTCCACCCCGGACAGACCAAGAGACCCAGTACTTC. Translation gives CASSPPRTDQETQYF. The whole variable domain, remainder taken from reference TRBV19 and TRBJ2-5, is DGGITQSPKYLFRKEGQNVTLSCEQNLNHDAMYWYRQDPGQGLRLIYYSQIVNDFQKGDIAEGYSVSREKKESFPLTVTSAQKNPTAFYLCASSPPRTDQETQYFGPGTRLLVL.

This clonotype was seen only a few times. The chain joins TRBV2 to TRBJ1-1; maybe TRBD1 (6 bases). Germline CDR1 and CDR2: SNHLY and FYNNEI. V gave up 5 bases and J gave up 4 bases, with 20 bases separating them. The CDR3 runs 16 residues. The CDR3 region is CASSQESQGSGTEAFF. The CDR3 DNA reads as TGTGCCAGCAGTCAAGAATCCCAGGGGAGTGGCACTGAAGCTTTCTTT.

This clonotype showed up just a few times. V usage is TRBV4-3 and J usage is TRBJ2-1, with 12 positions matching TRBD2. Germline V CDR1 and CDR2: LGHNA, YSLEER. This CDR3 comprises 20 residues. J gave up 0 bases and V 0 bases, and 9 bases lay outside the gene matches. This CDR3 reads CASSQDLPGLAGYSYNEQFF. DNA of the CDR3: TGCGCCAGCAGCCAAGACTTACCGGGACTAGCGGGCTACTCCTACAATGAGCAGTTCTTC.

Worth noting for this clonotype: This may come from a read error, since a much larger clone is one base off. The gene calls are TRBV6-2 or TRBV6-3 and TRBJ2-4; D possibly corresponds to TRBD1 (5 bases). Trimming stripped 5 bases from V and 13 bases from J, with 27 bases between. Per the germline V gene, CDR1 is MNHEY and CDR2 is SVGEGT. The CDR3 has 16 amino acids. CDR3 region: CASSRADALGVNEQYF. CDR3 nucleotides: TGTGCCAGCAGTCGGGCGGATGCGCTAGGGGTCAATGAGCAGTACTTC.

This clonotype was recorded at least ten times. The rearrangement links TRBV5-4 to TRBJ2-7; TRBD2 agrees at 8 bases. This CDR3 is built from 14 residues. Germline assignment: CDR1 SGHNT and CDR2 YYREEE (reference sequence). J was trimmed by 1 base and V by 6 bases; bases with no gene match: 6. The CDR3 nucleotides read TGTGCCAGCACCCCGGGGGGGCTTTCCTACGAGCAGTACTTC. This encodes CASTPGGLSYEQYF. The variable domain in full, with the rest retrieved from reference TRBV5-4 and TRBJ2-7, is ETGVTQSPTHLIKTRGQQVTLRCSSQSGHNTVSWYQQALGQGPQFIFQYYREEENGRGNFPPRFSGLQFPNYSSELNVNALELDDSALYLCASTPGGLSYEQYFGPGTRLTVT.

In its sample, this clonotype was seen many times. The chain has TRBV9 and TRBJ1-6; D possibly corresponds to TRBD1 (6 bases). Germline lookup yields CDR1 SGDLS and CDR2 YYNGEE. CDR3 length equals 14 residues. V lost 4 bases to trimming and J lost 9 bases, with 14 bases between them. The CDR3: CASSKDSVSSPLHF. In nucleotides, the CDR3 is TGTGCCAGCAGCAAGGACAGTGTGTCTTCACCCCTCCACTTT.

This clonotype was seen many times. This chain joins TRBV6-2 or TRBV6-3 and TRBJ1-5; D unresolved. The ends were cut back, 5 bases at V and 3 bases at J, with 11 bases in the middle. From germline, CDR1 is MNHEY and CDR2 SVGEGT. The CDR3 extends over 14 amino acids. CDR3 protein: CASSRTDHNQPQHF. The CDR3 DNA follows: TGTGCCAGCAGTCGGACGGACCACAATCAGCCCCAGCATTTT.

Points on this clonotype: Only one base separates this from a far larger clonotype, so it likely reflects a read error. The gene calls are TRBV6-6 and TRBJ1-5; the D gene is possibly TRBD1 (6 bases). The length of the CDR3 is 15 residues. Germline V gives CDR1 MNHNY, CDR2 SVGAGI (reference sequence). The CDR3: CASRGGAYSNRPQHF. The CDR3 coding sequence is TGTGCCAGCAGGGGGGGGGCGTATAGCAATCGGCCCCAGCATTTT.

This clonotype has ten or more counts. This rearrangement joins TRBV3-1 to TRBJ1-1; D is undetermined. The V gene lost 1 base and the J gene lost 5 bases, with 5 bases spanning the gap. The CDR3 totals 12 residues. Germline CDR1 and CDR2: LGHDT and YNNKEL (reference sequence). The CDR3 region has the DNA TGTGCCAGCAGCCAAGGCGTAACTGAAGCTTTCTTT. It is translated as CASSQGVTEAFF.

J is TRBJ1-5 and V is TRBV5-1; 11 bases align to TRBD1. This CDR3 contains 16 residues. Germline loops: CDR1 SGHRS, CDR2 YFSETQ. Losses at the gene ends were 4 bases for V and 1 base for J; bases not matched to a gene: 4. CDR3 coding DNA: TGCGCCAGCAGCCCCGGGACAGGGGGAAGCAATCAGCCCCAGCATTTT. Encoded protein: CASSPGTGGSNQPQHF. The whole variable domain, remainder taken from reference TRBV5-1 and TRBJ1-5, is KAGVTQTPRYLIKTRGQQVTLSCSPISGHRSVSWYQQTPGQGLQFLFEYFSETQRNKGNFPGRFSGRQFSNSRSEMNVSTLELGDSALYLCASSPGTGGSNQPQHFGDGTRLSIL.

At least ten counts were recorded for this clonotype. This chain connects TRBV4-1 to TRBJ2-1; 12 bases align to TRBD2. The CDR3 sequence is 16 residues long. Per germline, CDR1 MGHRA and CDR2 YSYEKL. The J segment lost 4 bases and the V segment lost 1 base, leaving 2 bases of the junction unmatched. The CDR3 DNA is TGCGCCAGCAGCCAAGCTCTAGCGGGGGGGTACAATGAGCAGTTCTTC. Its protein is CASSQALAGGYNEQFF.

Points on this clonotype: Mismatch with germline at one junction end may stem from a read error. The V call is TRBV11-2, the J call TRBJ2-5, with TRBD2 identical over 15 bases. CDR3 size: 14 residues. Germline V gene sequence: CDR1 SGHAT, CDR2 FQNNGV. CDR3 residues: CASSSGLAGGPLYF. The DNA of the CDR3 is TGTGCCAGCAGCTCAGGACTAGCGGGGGGGCCCTTGTATTTT.